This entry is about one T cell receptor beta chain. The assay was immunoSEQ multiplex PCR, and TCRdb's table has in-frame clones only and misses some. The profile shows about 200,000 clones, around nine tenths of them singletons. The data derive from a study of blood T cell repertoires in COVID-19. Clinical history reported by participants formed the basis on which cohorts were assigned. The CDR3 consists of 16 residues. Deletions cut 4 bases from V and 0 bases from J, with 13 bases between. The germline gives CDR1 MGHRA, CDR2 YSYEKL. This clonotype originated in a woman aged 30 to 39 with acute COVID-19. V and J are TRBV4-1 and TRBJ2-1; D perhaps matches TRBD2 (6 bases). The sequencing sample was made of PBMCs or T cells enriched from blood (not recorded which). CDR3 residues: CASSRASGSSYNEQFF. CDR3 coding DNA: TGCGCCAGCAGCCGAGCCTCCGGGAGCTCCTACAATGAGCAGTTCTTC.